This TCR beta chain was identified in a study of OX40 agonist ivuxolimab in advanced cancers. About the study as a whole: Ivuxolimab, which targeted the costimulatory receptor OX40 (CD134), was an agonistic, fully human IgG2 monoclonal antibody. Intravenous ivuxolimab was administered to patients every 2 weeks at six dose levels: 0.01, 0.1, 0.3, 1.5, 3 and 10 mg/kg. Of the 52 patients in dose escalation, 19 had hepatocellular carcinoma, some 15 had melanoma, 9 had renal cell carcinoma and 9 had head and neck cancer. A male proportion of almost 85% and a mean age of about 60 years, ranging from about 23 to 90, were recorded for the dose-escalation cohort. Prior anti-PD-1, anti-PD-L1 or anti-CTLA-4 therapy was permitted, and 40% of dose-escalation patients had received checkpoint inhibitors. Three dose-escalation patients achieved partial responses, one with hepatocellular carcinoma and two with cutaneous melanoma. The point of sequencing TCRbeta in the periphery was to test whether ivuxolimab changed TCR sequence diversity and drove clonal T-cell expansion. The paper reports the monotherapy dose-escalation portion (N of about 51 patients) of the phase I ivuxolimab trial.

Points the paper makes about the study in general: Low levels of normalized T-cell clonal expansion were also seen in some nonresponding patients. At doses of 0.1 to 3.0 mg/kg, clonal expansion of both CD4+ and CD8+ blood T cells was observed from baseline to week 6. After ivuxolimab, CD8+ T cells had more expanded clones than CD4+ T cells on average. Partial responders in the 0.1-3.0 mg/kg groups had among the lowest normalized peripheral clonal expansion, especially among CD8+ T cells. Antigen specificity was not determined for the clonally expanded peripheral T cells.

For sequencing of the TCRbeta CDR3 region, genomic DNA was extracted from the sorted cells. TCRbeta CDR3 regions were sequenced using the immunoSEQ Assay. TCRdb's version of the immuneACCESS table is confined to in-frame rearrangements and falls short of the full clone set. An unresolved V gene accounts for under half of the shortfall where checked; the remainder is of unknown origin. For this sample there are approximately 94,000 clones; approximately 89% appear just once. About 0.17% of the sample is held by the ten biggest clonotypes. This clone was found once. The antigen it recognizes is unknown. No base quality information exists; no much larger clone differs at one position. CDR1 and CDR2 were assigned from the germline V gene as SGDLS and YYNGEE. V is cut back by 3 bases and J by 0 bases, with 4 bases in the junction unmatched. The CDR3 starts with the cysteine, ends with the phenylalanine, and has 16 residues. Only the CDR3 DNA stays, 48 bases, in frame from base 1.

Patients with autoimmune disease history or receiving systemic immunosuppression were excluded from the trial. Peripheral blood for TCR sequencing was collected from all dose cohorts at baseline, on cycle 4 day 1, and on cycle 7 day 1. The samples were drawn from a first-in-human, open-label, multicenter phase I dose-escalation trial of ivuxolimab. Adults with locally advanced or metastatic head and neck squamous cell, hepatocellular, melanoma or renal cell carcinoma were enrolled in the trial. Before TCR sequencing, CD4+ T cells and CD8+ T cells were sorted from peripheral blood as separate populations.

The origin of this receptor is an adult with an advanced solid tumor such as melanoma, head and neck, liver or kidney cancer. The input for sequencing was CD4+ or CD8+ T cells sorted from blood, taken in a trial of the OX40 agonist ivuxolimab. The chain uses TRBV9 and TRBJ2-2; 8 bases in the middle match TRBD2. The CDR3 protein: CASSGLLAANTGELFF. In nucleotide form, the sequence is TGTGCCAGCAGCGGACTACTAGCGGCGAACACCGGGGAGCTGTTTTTT. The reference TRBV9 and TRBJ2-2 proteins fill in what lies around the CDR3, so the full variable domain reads DSGVTQTPKHLITATGQRVTLRCSPRSGDLSVYWYQQSLDQGLQFLIQYYNGEERAKGNILERFSAQQFPDLHSELNLSSLELGDSALYFCASSGLLAANTGELFFGEGSRLTVL.